This TCR beta chain was documented in a study of blood T cells in healthy people across ages. For this clonotype: A much larger clone lies one base from this, so it may be a read error.

The individuals who served as donors were healthy Caucasians living in Russia, aged roughly 6 to 95. A sample-barcoded 5' primer and a J-beta primer mix were used in a second PCR of roughly 7 to 11 cycles. Each cDNA molecule, via a template-switch adaptor with 12 random nucleotides, was tagged. One entry per CDR3 protein results from TCRdb running MiXCR on the 5' RACE reads. The sample lists some 890,000 distinct CDR3 sequences; 29% were seen once. The V and J ends lost 5 bases and 2 bases, in that order; junction bases with no gene match: 9. Germline CDR1 and CDR2: SGHTA and FQGTGA. The CDR3 spans 15 residues. The same data also contributed to another study, on T cells of mothers and their children.

This sequence joins TRBV7-3 and TRBJ2-7; TRBD1 matches 7 bases. The sample was blood. The sequence was collected from a woman aged 40 to 49 in good health. The CDR3 sequence: CASSLTGTVTYEQYF. The CDR3 DNA reads TGTGCCAGCAGCCTCACCGGGACAGTGACCTACGAGCAGTACTTC.